The rows below give T cell receptor beta chains drawn from one sample of a study of blood T cell repertoires in COVID-19. Here immunoSEQ multiplex PCR was the method, and the copy in TCRdb shows in-frame clones only, minus some. Of more than 90,000 clones in the sample, around 85% were seen once. Sequencing was carried out using peripheral blood. Every receptor here comes from an elderly man with acute or convalescent COVID-19. Each CDR3 is given with its conserved first and last residue. Fields, in order: V gene, J gene, D gene, clone size, CDR3 protein, CDR3 DNA. A D gene is named only where the DNA matches it firmly. Only some rows state a clone size, as once, few, many or a class for expanded clones.

v_call: TRBV19; j_call: TRBJ2-1; d_call: TRBD2; clone_size: NA; cdr3_aa: CASSIGHSGTSSYNEQFF; cdr3_nt: TGTGCCAGTAGTATAGGGCATAGCGGGACCTCCTCCTACAATGAGCAGTTCTTC
v_call: TRBV6-1; j_call: TRBJ2-7; d_call: NA; clone_size: NA; cdr3_aa: CASSNRQGQSYEQYF; cdr3_nt: TGTGCCAGCAGTAACCGGCAGGGGCAATCCTACGAGCAGTACTTC
v_call: TRBV14; j_call: TRBJ1-1; d_call: TRBD1; clone_size: NA; cdr3_aa: CASSRSRGTGLFAFF; cdr3_nt: TGTGCCAGCAGCCGCTCGCGGGGGACAGGGTTGTTTGCTTTCTTT
v_call: TRBV24-1; j_call: TRBJ1-2; d_call: TRBD1; clone_size: NA; cdr3_aa: CATSDPGQGAGYGYTF; cdr3_nt: TGTGCCACCAGTGATCCTGGACAGGGGGCAGGCTATGGCTACACCTTC
v_call: TRBV7-3; j_call: TRBJ2-3; d_call: TRBD2; clone_size: NA; cdr3_aa: CASSLRGGRAAADTQYF; cdr3_nt: TGTGCCAGCAGCTTAAGAGGCGGGAGGGCCGCTGCAGATACGCAGTATTTT
v_call: TRBV27; j_call: TRBJ2-1; d_call: TRBD1; clone_size: NA; cdr3_aa: CASSLVAFGQAYNEQFF; cdr3_nt: TGTGCCAGCAGTTTGGTTGCGTTCGGACAGGCTTACAATGAGCAGTTCTTC
v_call: TRBV24-1; j_call: TRBJ2-3; d_call: NA; clone_size: NA; cdr3_aa: CATSRTGGGTDTQYF; cdr3_nt: TGTGCCACCAGTAGGACGGGGGGCGGCACAGATACGCAGTATTTT
v_call: TRBV7-2; j_call: TRBJ2-3; d_call: TRBD2; clone_size: NA; cdr3_aa: CASSSPSGNTPDTQYF; cdr3_nt: TGTGCCAGCAGCTCCCCTAGCGGGAACACCCCAGATACGCAGTATTTT
v_call: TRBV11-2; j_call: TRBJ1-3; d_call: NA; clone_size: NA; cdr3_aa: CASSLDSSTSGNTIYF; cdr3_nt: TGTGCCAGCAGCTTAGATAGCAGTACCTCTGGAAACACCATATATTTT
v_call: TRBV4-3; j_call: TRBJ2-1; d_call: TRBD2; clone_size: NA; cdr3_aa: CASSSLAGGSAEQFF; cdr3_nt: TGCGCCAGCAGCTCTTTAGCGGGAGGGTCGGCTGAGCAGTTCTTC
v_call: TRBV5-1; j_call: TRBJ2-1; d_call: TRBD1; clone_size: NA; cdr3_aa: CASSFGTGGNEQFF; cdr3_nt: TGCGCCAGCAGCTTTGGGACAGGGGGCAATGAGCAGTTCTTC
v_call: TRBV7-9; j_call: TRBJ1-2; d_call: NA; clone_size: NA; cdr3_aa: CASSPGGPGYTF; cdr3_nt: TGTGCCAGCAGCCCCGGTGGGCCTGGCTACACCTTC
v_call: TRBV29-1; j_call: TRBJ2-4; d_call: TRBD1; clone_size: NA; cdr3_aa: CSVSGQGALLTKNIQYF; cdr3_nt: TGCAGCGTATCAGGACAGGGGGCTCTCCTTACCAAAAACATTCAGTACTTC
v_call: TRBV5-4; j_call: TRBJ1-4; d_call: NA; clone_size: NA; cdr3_aa: CASSLIQENEKLFF; cdr3_nt: TGTGCCAGCAGCTTGATACAGGAGAATGAAAAACTGTTTTTT
v_call: TRBV30; j_call: TRBJ1-1; d_call: NA; clone_size: NA; cdr3_aa: CAWSVFSGTSLWNTEAFF; cdr3_nt: TGTGCCTGGAGTGTATTTAGCGGGACCTCCCTTTGGAACACTGAAGCTTTCTTT
v_call: TRBV2; j_call: TRBJ2-7; d_call: TRBD1; clone_size: NA; cdr3_aa: CASLWGQGDREQYF; cdr3_nt: TGTGCCAGCCTTTGGGGACAGGGGGATCGGGAGCAGTACTTC
v_call: TRBV27; j_call: TRBJ1-2; d_call: NA; clone_size: NA; cdr3_aa: CASSFQGFRGYTF; cdr3_nt: TGTGCCAGCAGTTTTCAGGGATTTCGTGGCTACACCTTC
v_call: TRBV30; j_call: TRBJ1-3; d_call: NA; clone_size: NA; cdr3_aa: CAWSPPFSNTIYF; cdr3_nt: TGTGCCTGGAGTCCCCCCTTTAGCAACACCATATATTTT
v_call: TRBV12-3/TRBV12-4; j_call: TRBJ2-7; d_call: NA; clone_size: NA; cdr3_aa: CASSISVSYEQYF; cdr3_nt: TGTGCCAGCAGTATTAGCGTCTCCTACGAGCAGTACTTC
v_call: TRBV11-2; j_call: TRBJ2-3; d_call: TRBD1; clone_size: NA; cdr3_aa: CASMVGDSRSSDTQYF; cdr3_nt: TGTGCCAGCATGGTCGGGGACAGCCGGTCATCGGATACGCAGTATTTT
v_call: TRBV27; j_call: TRBJ2-5; d_call: NA; clone_size: NA; cdr3_aa: CASSFYRAETQYF; cdr3_nt: TGTGCCAGCAGTTTCTACAGGGCCGAGACCCAGTACTTC
v_call: TRBV6-4; j_call: TRBJ2-7; d_call: NA; clone_size: NA; cdr3_aa: CASSERRGAYEQYF; cdr3_nt: TGTGCCAGCAGTGAAAGGAGGGGTGCCTACGAGCAGTACTTC
v_call: TRBV27; j_call: TRBJ2-7; d_call: NA; clone_size: NA; cdr3_aa: CASIPSQGGEQYF; cdr3_nt: TGTGCCAGCATACCTTCTCAGGGTGGCGAGCAGTACTTC
v_call: TRBV3-1/TRBV3-2; j_call: TRBJ2-7; d_call: NA; clone_size: NA; cdr3_aa: CASSQLQGPDLTEQYF; cdr3_nt: TGTGCCAGCAGCCAACTACAGGGTCCCGACTTGACAGAGCAGTACTTC
v_call: TRBV9; j_call: TRBJ2-7; d_call: NA; clone_size: NA; cdr3_aa: CASSVREFYEQYF; cdr3_nt: TGTGCCAGCAGCGTACGGGAATTCTACGAGCAGTACTTC
v_call: TRBV4-1; j_call: TRBJ2-7; d_call: TRBD1; clone_size: NA; cdr3_aa: CASSWDRGSHEQYF; cdr3_nt: TGCGCCAGCAGCTGGGACAGAGGGAGCCACGAGCAGTACTTC
v_call: TRBV30; j_call: TRBJ2-6; d_call: NA; clone_size: NA; cdr3_aa: CAWSDSLSSGANVLTF; cdr3_nt: TGTGCCTGGAGTGACAGCTTAAGCTCTGGGGCCAACGTCCTGACTTTC
v_call: TRBV18; j_call: TRBJ2-3; d_call: TRBD1; clone_size: NA; cdr3_aa: CASSLATGSTDTQYF; cdr3_nt: TGTGCCAGCTCACTCGCGACAGGGAGCACAGATACGCAGTATTTT
v_call: TRBV6-5; j_call: TRBJ2-7; d_call: NA; clone_size: NA; cdr3_aa: CASTMGGGPRQYF; cdr3_nt: TGTGCCAGCACGATGGGTGGGGGCCCGAGGCAGTACTTC
v_call: TRBV15; j_call: TRBJ2-7; d_call: TRBD2; clone_size: NA; cdr3_aa: CATSSVRLAGDYEQYF; cdr3_nt: TGTGCCACCAGCAGCGTGCGACTAGCGGGAGACTACGAGCAGTACTTC
v_call: TRBV19; j_call: TRBJ1-2; d_call: NA; clone_size: NA; cdr3_aa: CASSISQGLVGYTF; cdr3_nt: TGTGCCAGTAGTATTAGTCAGGGTCTGGTCGGCTACACCTTC
v_call: TRBV9; j_call: TRBJ2-6; d_call: NA; clone_size: NA; cdr3_aa: CASSSEGSGANVLTF; cdr3_nt: TGTGCCAGCTCGTCGGAGGGCTCTGGGGCCAACGTCCTGACTTTC
v_call: TRBV6-5; j_call: TRBJ1-6; d_call: NA; clone_size: NA; cdr3_aa: CAIHGARKNSPLHF; cdr3_nt: TGTGCCATACATGGGGCCAGGAAGAATTCACCCCTCCACTTT
v_call: TRBV7-9; j_call: TRBJ2-1; d_call: TRBD2; clone_size: NA; cdr3_aa: CASSPPGLAGGPYEQFF; cdr3_nt: TGTGCCAGCAGCCCGCCGGGACTAGCGGGAGGGCCATATGAGCAGTTCTTC
v_call: TRBV7-9; j_call: TRBJ1-2; d_call: NA; clone_size: NA; cdr3_aa: CASSLDSNYGYTF; cdr3_nt: TGTGCCAGCAGCTTAGACAGCAACTATGGCTACACCTTC
v_call: TRBV19; j_call: TRBJ2-5; d_call: NA; clone_size: NA; cdr3_aa: CASSTSGGTQYF; cdr3_nt: TGTGCCAGTAGTACCTCCGGGGGGACCCAGTACTTC
v_call: TRBV7-6; j_call: TRBJ2-3; d_call: TRBD1; clone_size: NA; cdr3_aa: CASSRRSSDRAQGDTQYF; cdr3_nt: TGTGCCAGCAGCCGCCGAAGTTCCGACAGGGCTCAGGGAGATACGCAGTATTTT
v_call: TRBV30; j_call: TRBJ1-6; d_call: NA; clone_size: NA; cdr3_aa: CAWSSIEKSSYNSPLHF; cdr3_nt: TGTGCCTGGAGTTCCATTGAGAAGAGCTCCTATAATTCACCCCTCCACTTT
v_call: TRBV28; j_call: TRBJ1-4; d_call: NA; clone_size: NA; cdr3_aa: CASLLQGSLANEKLFF; cdr3_nt: TGTGCCAGCCTCCTACAGGGATCCCTAGCTAATGAAAAACTGTTTTTT
v_call: TRBV7-3; j_call: TRBJ2-1; d_call: NA; clone_size: NA; cdr3_aa: CASSLRQEAFSSYNEQFF; cdr3_nt: TGTGCCAGCAGCTTAAGACAGGAAGCTTTTAGTTCTTACAATGAGCAGTTCTTC
v_call: TRBV9; j_call: TRBJ1-4; d_call: NA; clone_size: NA; cdr3_aa: CASRQTGATNEKLFF; cdr3_nt: TGTGCCAGCAGACAGACAGGAGCAACTAATGAAAAACTGTTTTTT
v_call: TRBV18; j_call: TRBJ1-1; d_call: NA; clone_size: NA; cdr3_aa: CASSPPTGFGEAFF; cdr3_nt: TGTGCCAGCTCACCACCAACAGGCTTTGGTGAAGCTTTCTTT
v_call: TRBV6-5; j_call: TRBJ2-7; d_call: NA; clone_size: once; cdr3_aa: CASSYRGGEQYF; cdr3_nt: TGTGCCAGCAGTTACAGGGGTGGCGAGCAGTACTTC
v_call: TRBV28; j_call: TRBJ1-1; d_call: NA; clone_size: NA; cdr3_aa: CASSPLGGEAFF; cdr3_nt: TGTGCCAGCAGTCCCTTAGGAGGTGAAGCTTTCTTT
v_call: TRBV7-8; j_call: TRBJ2-2; d_call: NA; clone_size: NA; cdr3_aa: CASSLEGRRAGELFF; cdr3_nt: TGTGCCAGCAGCTTAGAGGGGAGGAGGGCCGGGGAGCTGTTTTTT
v_call: TRBV19; j_call: TRBJ2-5; d_call: NA; clone_size: NA; cdr3_aa: CASSIGGPGQETQYF; cdr3_nt: TGTGCCAGTAGTATCGGGGGGCCCGGGCAGGAGACCCAGTACTTC
v_call: TRBV7-2; j_call: TRBJ2-2; d_call: NA; clone_size: NA; cdr3_aa: CASSPKMAQGDTGELFF; cdr3_nt: TGTGCCAGCAGCCCCAAGATGGCACAGGGTGACACCGGGGAGCTGTTTTTT
v_call: TRBV7-2; j_call: TRBJ2-7; d_call: TRBD2; clone_size: NA; cdr3_aa: CASSFITSGRNHEQYF; cdr3_nt: TGTGCCAGCAGCTTTATCACTAGCGGGAGAAACCACGAGCAGTACTTC
v_call: TRBV7-2; j_call: TRBJ2-7; d_call: NA; clone_size: NA; cdr3_aa: CASSLAIAAGEQYF; cdr3_nt: TGTGCCAGCAGCTTAGCTATAGCGGCGGGGGAGCAGTACTTC
v_call: TRBV30; j_call: TRBJ1-1; d_call: NA; clone_size: NA; cdr3_aa: CAWSVTPMNTEAFF; cdr3_nt: TGTGCCTGGAGTGTAACCCCTATGAACACTGAAGCTTTCTTT
v_call: TRBV7-6; j_call: TRBJ2-1; d_call: TRBD2; clone_size: NA; cdr3_aa: CASSGTRSVNEQFF; cdr3_nt: TGTGCCAGCAGCGGGACTAGGTCGGTCAATGAGCAGTTCTTC
v_call: TRBV5-1; j_call: TRBJ2-5; d_call: TRBD2; clone_size: once; cdr3_aa: CASSLGGLNKETQYF; cdr3_nt: TGCGCCAGCAGCTTGGGGGGACTAAACAAAGAGACCCAGTACTTC
v_call: TRBV7-9; j_call: TRBJ2-5; d_call: TRBD2; clone_size: NA; cdr3_aa: CASSLGGLGTKTQYF; cdr3_nt: TGTGCCAGCAGCTTAGGGGGACTAGGTACGAAGACCCAGTACTTC
v_call: TRBV6-6; j_call: TRBJ1-3; d_call: TRBD1; clone_size: NA; cdr3_aa: CASSYGTGGFGNTIYF; cdr3_nt: TGTGCCAGCAGTTACGGGACAGGGGGCTTTGGAAACACCATATATTTT
v_call: TRBV5-1; j_call: TRBJ2-7; d_call: NA; clone_size: NA; cdr3_aa: CASHRAPSYEQYF; cdr3_nt: TGCGCCAGCCACAGGGCCCCCTCCTACGAGCAGTACTTC
v_call: TRBV7-2; j_call: TRBJ1-2; d_call: NA; clone_size: NA; cdr3_aa: CASSQQVNYGYTF; cdr3_nt: TGTGCCAGCAGCCAACAGGTTAACTATGGCTACACCTTC